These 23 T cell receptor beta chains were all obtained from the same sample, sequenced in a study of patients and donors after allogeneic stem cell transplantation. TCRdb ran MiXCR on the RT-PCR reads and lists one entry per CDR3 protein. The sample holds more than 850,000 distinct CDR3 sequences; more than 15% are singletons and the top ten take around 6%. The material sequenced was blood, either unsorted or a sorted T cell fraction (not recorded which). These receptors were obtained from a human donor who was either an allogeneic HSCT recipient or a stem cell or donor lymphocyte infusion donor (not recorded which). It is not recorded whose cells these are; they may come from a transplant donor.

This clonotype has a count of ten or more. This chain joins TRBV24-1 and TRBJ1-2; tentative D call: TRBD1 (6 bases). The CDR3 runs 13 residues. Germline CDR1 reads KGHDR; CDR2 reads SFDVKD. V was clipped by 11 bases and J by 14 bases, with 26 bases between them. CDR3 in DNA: TGTGCCAGCCGGGGGGGGCCATCCCTCCTAGGAACCTTC. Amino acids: CASRGGPSLLGTF.

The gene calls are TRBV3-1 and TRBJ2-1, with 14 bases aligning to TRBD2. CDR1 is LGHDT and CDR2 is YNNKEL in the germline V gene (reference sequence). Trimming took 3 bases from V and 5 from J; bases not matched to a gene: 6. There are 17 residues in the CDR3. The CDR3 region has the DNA TGTGCCAGCAGCCATGAGGGGGGACTAGCGGGGGACAATGAGCAGTTCTTC. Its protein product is CASSHEGGLAGDNEQFF.

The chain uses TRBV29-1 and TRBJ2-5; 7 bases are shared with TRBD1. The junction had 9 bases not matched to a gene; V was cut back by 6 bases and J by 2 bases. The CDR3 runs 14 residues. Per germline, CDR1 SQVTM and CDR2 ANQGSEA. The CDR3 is CSVTSTGRQETQYF. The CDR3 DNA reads TGCAGCGTCACCTCGACAGGGCGGCAAGAGACCCAGTACTTC.

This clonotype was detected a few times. CDR3 region: CSARDAPPGKNIQYF. In DNA, the CDR3 is TGCAGTGCTAGAGATGCTCCTCCGGGTAAAAACATTCAGTACTTC. V usage is TRBV20-1 and J usage is TRBJ2-4, with D unresolved. The CDR3 sequence is 15 residues long. Per germline, CDR1 DFQATT and CDR2 SNEGSKA (reference sequence). The V gene lost 0 bases and the J gene lost 4 bases, with 13 bases spanning the gap.

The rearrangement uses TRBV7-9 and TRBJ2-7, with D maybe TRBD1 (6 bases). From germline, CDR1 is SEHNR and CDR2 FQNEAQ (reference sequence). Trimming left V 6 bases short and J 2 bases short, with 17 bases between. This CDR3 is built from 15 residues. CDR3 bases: TGTGCCAGCAGTCCCTTTGAGCAGGGGACCTACGAGCAGTACTTC. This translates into CASSPFEQGTYEQYF. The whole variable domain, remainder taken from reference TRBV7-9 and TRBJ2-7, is DTGVSQNPRHKITKRGQNVTFRCDPISEHNRLYWYRQTLGQGPEFLTYFQNEAQLEKSRLLSDRFSAERPKGSFSTLEIQRTEQGDSAMYLCASSPFEQGTYEQYFGPGTRLTVT.

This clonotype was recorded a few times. The CDR3 sequence is CASSYSGSADYGYTF. The CDR3 DNA reads TGTGCCAGCAGTTACTCAGGGTCGGCGGACTATGGCTACACCTTC. The V gene is TRBV6-5, the J gene TRBJ1-2; the D is unclear. Trimming stripped 0 bases from V and 3 bases from J, with 11 bases between. The CDR3 totals 15 residues. Germline V gene lookup returns CDR1 MNHEY and CDR2 SVGAGI.

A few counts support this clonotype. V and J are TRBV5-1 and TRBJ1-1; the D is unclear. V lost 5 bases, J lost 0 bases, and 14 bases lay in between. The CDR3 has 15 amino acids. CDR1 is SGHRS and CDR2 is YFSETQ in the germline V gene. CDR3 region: CASSGLAGMNTEAFF. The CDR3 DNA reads TGCGCCAGCAGTGGACTCGCGGGCATGAACACTGAAGCTTTCTTT.

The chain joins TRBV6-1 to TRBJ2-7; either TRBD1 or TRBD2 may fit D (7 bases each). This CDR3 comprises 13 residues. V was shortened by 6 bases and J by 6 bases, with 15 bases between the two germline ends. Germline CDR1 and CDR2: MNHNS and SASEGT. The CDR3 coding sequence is TGTGCCAGCAGGGGGAGGGGGCTGCCCGAGCAGTACTTC. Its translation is CASRGRGLPEQYF.

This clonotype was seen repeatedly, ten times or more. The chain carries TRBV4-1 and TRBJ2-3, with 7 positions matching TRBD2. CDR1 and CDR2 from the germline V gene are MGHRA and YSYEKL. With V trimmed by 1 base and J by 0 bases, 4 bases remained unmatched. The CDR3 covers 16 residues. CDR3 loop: CASSQVLAASTDTQYF. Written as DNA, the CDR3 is TGCGCCAGCAGCCAAGTTCTAGCGGCTAGCACAGATACGCAGTATTTT.

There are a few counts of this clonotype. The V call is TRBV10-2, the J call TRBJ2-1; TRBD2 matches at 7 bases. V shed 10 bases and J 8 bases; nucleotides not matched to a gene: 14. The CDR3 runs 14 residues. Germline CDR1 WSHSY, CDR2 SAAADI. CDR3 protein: CATVGPGRRYEQFF. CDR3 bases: TGCGCCACTGTAGGACCCGGGAGGAGATATGAGCAGTTCTTC.

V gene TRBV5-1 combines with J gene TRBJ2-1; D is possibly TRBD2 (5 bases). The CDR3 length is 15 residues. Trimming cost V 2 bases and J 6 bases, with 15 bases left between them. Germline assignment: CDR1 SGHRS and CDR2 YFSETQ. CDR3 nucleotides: TGCGCCAGCAGCTTACAAGCGGTTGTGGGCAATGAGCAGTTCTTC. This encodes CASSLQAVVGNEQFF.

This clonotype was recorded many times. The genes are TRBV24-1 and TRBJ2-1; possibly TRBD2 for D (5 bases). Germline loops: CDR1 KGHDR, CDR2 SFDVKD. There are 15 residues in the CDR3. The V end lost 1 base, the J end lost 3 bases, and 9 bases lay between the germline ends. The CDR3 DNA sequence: TGTGCCACCAGTGATTTCGAGGGCAGCTACAATGAGCAGTTCTTC. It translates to CATSDFEGSYNEQFF.

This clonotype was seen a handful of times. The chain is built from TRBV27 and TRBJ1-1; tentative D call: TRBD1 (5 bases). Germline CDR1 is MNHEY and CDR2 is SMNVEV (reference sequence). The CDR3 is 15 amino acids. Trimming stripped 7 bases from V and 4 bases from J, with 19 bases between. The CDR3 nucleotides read TGTGCCAGCACCCCCCTTGGGAGGGGAGGCACTGAAGCTTTCTTT. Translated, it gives CASTPLGRGGTEAFF.

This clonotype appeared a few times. The CDR3 DNA follows: TGTGCCAGCAGTCCGACGGACAGGCGCTCCTACGAGCAGTACTTC. Translated: CASSPTDRRSYEQYF. This rearrangement joins TRBV12-3 or TRBV12-4 to TRBJ2-7, with 7 bases matching TRBD1. With 5 bases clipped from V and 0 bases from J, the junction kept 7 bases outside the gene matches. The CDR3 is 15 amino acids.

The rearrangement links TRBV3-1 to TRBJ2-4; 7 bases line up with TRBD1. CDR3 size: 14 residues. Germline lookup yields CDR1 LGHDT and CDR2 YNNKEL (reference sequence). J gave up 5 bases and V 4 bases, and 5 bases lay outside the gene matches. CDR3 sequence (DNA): TGTGCCAGCAGCCCTAGGGACAGCGAAAACATTCAGTACTTC. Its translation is CASSPRDSENIQYF.

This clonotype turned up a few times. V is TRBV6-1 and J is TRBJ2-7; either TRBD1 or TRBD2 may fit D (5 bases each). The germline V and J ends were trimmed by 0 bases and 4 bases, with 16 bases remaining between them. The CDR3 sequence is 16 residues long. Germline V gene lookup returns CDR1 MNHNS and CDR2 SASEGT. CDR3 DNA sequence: TGTGCCAGCAGTGAAGCTTCAGGAGGTTGGGGGTACGAGCAGTACTTC. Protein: CASSEASGGWGYEQYF.

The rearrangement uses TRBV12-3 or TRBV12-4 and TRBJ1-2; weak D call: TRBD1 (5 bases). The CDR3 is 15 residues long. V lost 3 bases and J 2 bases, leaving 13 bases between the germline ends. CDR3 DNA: TGTGCCAGCAGTTTTGGTAGGGGTGGAAACTATGGCTACACCTTC. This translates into CASSFGRGGNYGYTF.

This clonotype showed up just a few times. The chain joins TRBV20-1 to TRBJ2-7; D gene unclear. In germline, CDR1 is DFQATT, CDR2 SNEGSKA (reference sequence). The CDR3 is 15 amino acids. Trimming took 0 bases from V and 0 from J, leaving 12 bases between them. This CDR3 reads CSARDPTTFSYEQYF. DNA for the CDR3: TGCAGTGCTAGAGATCCTACTACCTTCTCCTACGAGCAGTACTTC.

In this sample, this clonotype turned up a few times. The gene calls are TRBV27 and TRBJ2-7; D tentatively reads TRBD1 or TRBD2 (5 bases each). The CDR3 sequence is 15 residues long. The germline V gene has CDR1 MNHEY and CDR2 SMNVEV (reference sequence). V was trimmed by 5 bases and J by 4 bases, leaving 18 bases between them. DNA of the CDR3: TGTGCCAGCAGTATCTTCCGGGGCGCTTTATACGAGCAGTACTTC. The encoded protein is CASSIFRGALYEQYF.

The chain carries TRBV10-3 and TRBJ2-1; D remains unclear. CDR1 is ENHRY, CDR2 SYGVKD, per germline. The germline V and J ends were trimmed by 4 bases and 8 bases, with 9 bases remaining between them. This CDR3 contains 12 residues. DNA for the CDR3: TGTGCCATCAGTGGTATGGGCGATGAGCAGTTCTTC. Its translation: CAISGMGDEQFF.

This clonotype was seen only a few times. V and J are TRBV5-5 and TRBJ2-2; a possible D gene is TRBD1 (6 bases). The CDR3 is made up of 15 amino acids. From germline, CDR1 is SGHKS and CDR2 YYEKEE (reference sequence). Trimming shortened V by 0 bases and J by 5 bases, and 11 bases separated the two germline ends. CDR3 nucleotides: TGTGCCAGCAGCTTGGGGGACACATCGACCGGGGAGCTGTTTTTT. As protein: CASSLGDTSTGELFF.

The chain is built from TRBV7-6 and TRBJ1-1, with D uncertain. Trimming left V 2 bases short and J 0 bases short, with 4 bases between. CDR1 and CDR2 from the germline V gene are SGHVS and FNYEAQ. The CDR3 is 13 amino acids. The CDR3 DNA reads TGTGCCAGCAGCTTAACCATGAACACTGAAGCTTTCTTT. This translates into CASSLTMNTEAFF.

The DNA for the CDR3 is TGTGCCAGCAGTCCGGACAGTTTGACTGAAGCTTTCTTT. It encodes CASSPDSLTEAFF. The chain uses TRBV6-1 and TRBJ1-1, with a possible D match to TRBD1 (6 bases). Germline lookup yields CDR1 MNHNS and CDR2 SASEGT. V was clipped by 5 bases and J by 5 bases, with 12 bases between them. The CDR3 loop spans 13 amino acids.